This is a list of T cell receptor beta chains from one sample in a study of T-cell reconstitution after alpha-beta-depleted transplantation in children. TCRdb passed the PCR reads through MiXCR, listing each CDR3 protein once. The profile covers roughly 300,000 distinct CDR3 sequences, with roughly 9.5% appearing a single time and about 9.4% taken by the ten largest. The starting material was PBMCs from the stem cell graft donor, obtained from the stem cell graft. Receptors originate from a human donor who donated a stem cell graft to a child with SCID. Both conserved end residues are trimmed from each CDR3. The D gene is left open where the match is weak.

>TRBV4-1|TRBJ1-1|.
ASSQVAMWTEAF
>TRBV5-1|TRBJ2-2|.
ASSPGGTGPNTGELF
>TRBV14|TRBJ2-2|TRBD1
ASSQPWTGATGELF
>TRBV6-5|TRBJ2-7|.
ASSYSALGLGHRYEQY
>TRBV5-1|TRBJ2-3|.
ASSLEPGTTDTQY
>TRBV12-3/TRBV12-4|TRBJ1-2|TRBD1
ASRDRAFNYGYT
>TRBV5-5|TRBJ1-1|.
ASTLSTVNTEAF
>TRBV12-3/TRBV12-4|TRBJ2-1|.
ASSLRGEGF
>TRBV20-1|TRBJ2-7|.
SARDQGRPDYEQY
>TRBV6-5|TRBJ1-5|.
ASSYSGQDYSNQPQH
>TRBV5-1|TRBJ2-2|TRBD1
ASSLYEGARAGELF
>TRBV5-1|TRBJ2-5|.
ASSLSEQGPETQY
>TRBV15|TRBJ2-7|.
ATSRDPAREQY
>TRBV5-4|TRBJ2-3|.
ASSLVSPPDTQY
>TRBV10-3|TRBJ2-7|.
ATAQGYEQY
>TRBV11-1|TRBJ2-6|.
ASSLEDYGANVLT
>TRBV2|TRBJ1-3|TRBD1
ASSGQGSSGNTIY
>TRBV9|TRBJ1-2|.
ASSVDIFGGYT
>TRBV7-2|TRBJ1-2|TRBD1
ASRGLGTAQKGYGYT
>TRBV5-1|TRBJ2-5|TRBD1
ASSSQGTLGTQETQY
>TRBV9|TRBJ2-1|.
ASSFDGYNEQF
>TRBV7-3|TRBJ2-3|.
ASSPQADRDTQY
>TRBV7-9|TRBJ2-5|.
ASSLVRERETQY
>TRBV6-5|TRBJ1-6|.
ASSYSSGLETPLH
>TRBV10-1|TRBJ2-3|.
ASSESGTTDTQY
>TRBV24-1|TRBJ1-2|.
ATSDAGTNYGYT
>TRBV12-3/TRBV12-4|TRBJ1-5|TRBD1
ASIDRVGQPQH